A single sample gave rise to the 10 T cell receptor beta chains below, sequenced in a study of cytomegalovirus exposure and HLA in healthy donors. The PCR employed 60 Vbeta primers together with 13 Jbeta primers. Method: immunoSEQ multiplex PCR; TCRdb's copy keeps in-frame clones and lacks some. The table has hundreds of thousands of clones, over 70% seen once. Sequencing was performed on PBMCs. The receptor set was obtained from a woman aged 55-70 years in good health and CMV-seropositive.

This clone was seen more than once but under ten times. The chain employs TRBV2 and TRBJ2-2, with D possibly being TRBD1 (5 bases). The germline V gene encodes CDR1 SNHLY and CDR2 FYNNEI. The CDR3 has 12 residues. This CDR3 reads CATKQDTGELFF. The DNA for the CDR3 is TGTGCGACCAAACAGGACACCGGGGAGCTGTTTTTT.

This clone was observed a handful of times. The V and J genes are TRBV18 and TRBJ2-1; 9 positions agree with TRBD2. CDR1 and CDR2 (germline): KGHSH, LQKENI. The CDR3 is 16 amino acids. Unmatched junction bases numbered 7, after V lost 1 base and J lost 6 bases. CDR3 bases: TGTGCCAGCTCACCACAGGCTAGCGGGATTGGCAATGAGCAGTTCTTC. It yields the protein CASSPQASGIGNEQFF.

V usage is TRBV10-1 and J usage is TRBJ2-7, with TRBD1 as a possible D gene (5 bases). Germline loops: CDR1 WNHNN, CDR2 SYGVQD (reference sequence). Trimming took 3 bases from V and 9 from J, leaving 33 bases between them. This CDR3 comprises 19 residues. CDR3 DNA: TGCGCCAGCAGTGATTCGAGGACACAACCAAAGGATCCTCTCAGTGGGCAGTACTTC. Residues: CASSDSRTQPKDPLSGQYF.

The CDR3 is CASSLGPHTSTGNTIYF. DNA of the CDR3: TGTGCCAGCAGCTTAGGGCCACACACTAGTACGGGAAACACCATATATTTT. The V and J genes are TRBV7-9 and TRBJ1-3; no firm D call. CDR1 SEHNR and CDR2 FQNEAQ come from the germline V gene (reference sequence). V shed 1 base and J shed 4 bases, with 17 bases lying between them. The length of the CDR3 is 17 residues.

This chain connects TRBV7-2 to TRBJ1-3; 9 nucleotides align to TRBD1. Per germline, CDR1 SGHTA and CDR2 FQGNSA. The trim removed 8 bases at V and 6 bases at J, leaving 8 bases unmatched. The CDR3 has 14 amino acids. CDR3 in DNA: TGTGCCAGCCACAGGGGGCTTGTTGAAAACACCATATATTTT. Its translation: CASHRGLVENTIYF. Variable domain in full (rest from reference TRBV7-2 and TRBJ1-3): GAGVSQSPSNKVTEKGKDVELRCDPISGHTALYWYRQSLGQGLEFLIYFQGNSAPDKSGLPSDRFSAERTGGSVSTLTIQRTQQEDSAVYLCASHRGLVENTIYFGEGSWLTVV.

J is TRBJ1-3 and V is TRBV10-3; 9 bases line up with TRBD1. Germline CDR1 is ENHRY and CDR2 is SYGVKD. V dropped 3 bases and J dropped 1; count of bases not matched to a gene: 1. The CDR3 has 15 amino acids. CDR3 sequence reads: CAISEQGASGNTIYF. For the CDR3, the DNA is TGTGCCATCAGTGAACAGGGGGCTTCTGGAAACACCATATATTTT.

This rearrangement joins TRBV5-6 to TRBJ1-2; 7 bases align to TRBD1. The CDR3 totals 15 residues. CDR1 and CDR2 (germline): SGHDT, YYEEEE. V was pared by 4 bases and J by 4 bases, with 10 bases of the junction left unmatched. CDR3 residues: CASSPRRGRVYGYTF. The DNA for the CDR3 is TGTGCCAGCAGCCCCCGTAGGGGGCGCGTCTATGGCTACACCTTC.

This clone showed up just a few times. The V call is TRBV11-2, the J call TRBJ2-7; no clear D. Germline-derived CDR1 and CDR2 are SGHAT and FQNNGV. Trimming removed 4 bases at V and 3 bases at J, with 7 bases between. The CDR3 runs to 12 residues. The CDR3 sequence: CASSSSGYEQYF. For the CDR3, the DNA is TGTGCCAGCAGCTCCTCCGGCTACGAGCAGTACTTC.

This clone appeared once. CDR3 in amino acids: CASSEAALYTQYF. CDR3 coding DNA: TGTGCCAGCAGTGAGGCCGCTCTCTATACGCAGTATTTT. V usage is TRBV6-1 and J usage is TRBJ2-3, with D unclear. CDR1 MNHNS and CDR2 SASEGT come from the germline V gene. CDR3 size: 13 residues. Trimming shortened V by 3 bases and J by 7 bases, and 11 bases separated the two germline ends.

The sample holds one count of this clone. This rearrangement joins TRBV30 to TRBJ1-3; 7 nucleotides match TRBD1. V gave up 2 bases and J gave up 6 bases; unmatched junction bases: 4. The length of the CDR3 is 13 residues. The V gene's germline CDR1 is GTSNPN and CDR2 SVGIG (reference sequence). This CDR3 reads CAWSPGQINTIYF. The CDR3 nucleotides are TGTGCCTGGAGTCCGGGACAGATAAACACCATATATTTT.